This T cell receptor beta chain was profiled in a study of T cell repertoires in cytomegalovirus infection. Study in general: Public TCR beta signatures provided an indication of both CMV infection and a matching HLA type.

With 6 bases clipped from V and 1 base from J, the junction kept 6 bases outside the gene matches. The germline CDR1 and CDR2 sequences are SGHTS and YDEGEE. The CDR3 totals 16 residues. Study observations and caveats: There were HLA-C-restricted CMV-specific TCR beta clonotypes dominating the ex vivo response.

A note on this clonotype: Its specificity is not known.

TCRdb redid the calling of the reads with MiXCR, one entry per CDR3 protein. The sample lists about 230,000 distinct CDR3 sequences; roughly 6.5% were seen once. Sequencing used PBMCs. The chain recombines TRBV5-8 with TRBJ2-1, with 11 bases fitting TRBD2. The TCR sequence derives from a human donor in good health (CMV status not recorded). Some clones in this sample may be carry-over from other donors' samples. For the CDR3, the DNA is TGTGCCAGCACCCCGGGACTAGCGGTGTCCTACAATGAGCAGTTCTTC. It encodes CASTPGLAVSYNEQFF.